Presented here are 25 T cell receptor beta chains from one specimen sequenced in a study of cytomegalovirus exposure and HLA in healthy donors. This PCR relied on a set of 60 Vbeta primers and 13 Jbeta primers. Data came from immunoSEQ multiplex PCR; TCRdb stores just in-frame clones and leaves some out. Of about 160,000 clones in the sample, about 83% were seen once. Sequenced: PBMCs. These receptors all stem from a man aged 35 to 55 in good health and CMV-seropositive.

J is TRBJ2-1 and V is TRBV9; tentative D call: TRBD2 (6 bases). Trimming removed 4 bases from V and 0 bases from J, with 11 bases in between. This CDR3 spans 15 amino acids. CDR1 and CDR2 from the germline V gene are SGDLS and YYNGEE. The CDR3 sequence: CASSPRESSYNEQFF. In DNA, the CDR3 is TGTGCCAGCAGCCCCCGGGAGAGCTCCTACAATGAGCAGTTCTTC.

This chain uses TRBV19 with TRBJ2-5, with 7 bases matching TRBD2. V shed 5 bases and J 3 bases; nucleotides not matched to a gene: 18. Germline V CDR1 and CDR2: LNHDA, SQIVND (reference sequence). This CDR3 region has 18 residues. CDR3 loop: CASSRRGRGGGPEETQYF. The CDR3 nucleotides read TGTGCCAGTAGTCGGAGGGGCCGTGGGGGAGGGCCCGAAGAGACCCAGTACTTC. Together with reference TRBV19 and TRBJ2-5, the CDR3 gives the full variable domain: DGGITQSPKYLFRKEGQNVTLSCEQNLNHDAMYWYRQDPGQGLRLIYYSQIVNDFQKGDIAEGYSVSREKKESFPLTVTSAQKNPTAFYLCASSRRGRGGGPEETQYFGPGTRLLVL.

This clone showed up just a few times. The V and J genes are TRBV4-2 and TRBJ1-2; weak D call: TRBD1 (5 bases). Germline CDR1 LGHNA, CDR2 YNFKEQ. Trimming cost V 0 bases and J 6 bases, with 8 bases left between them. This CDR3 spans 13 amino acids. The DNA of the CDR3 is TGTGCCAGCAGCCAAGACGCGGGGGATGGCTACACCTTC. Translated, it gives CASSQDAGDGYTF.

The gene calls are TRBV6-6 and TRBJ2-3; D may be TRBD2 (5 bases). Trimming took 2 bases from V and 4 from J, leaving 7 bases between them. CDR1 and CDR2 from the germline V gene are MNHNY and SVGAGI (reference sequence). This CDR3 is 13 amino acids long. CDR3 sequence reads: CASSYQRADTQYF. The DNA for the CDR3 is TGTGCCAGCAGTTACCAGAGGGCAGATACGCAGTATTTT.

This sequence joins TRBV6-6 and TRBJ2-7; D is ambiguous. CDR1 is MNHNY and CDR2 is SVGAGI in the germline V gene (reference sequence). Trimming stripped 0 bases from V and 2 bases from J, with 11 bases between. The CDR3 is 15 residues long. The CDR3 DNA reads TGTGCCAGCAGTTACTCGCCGGCAGGCCCCTACGAGCAGTACTTC. The encoded protein is CASSYSPAGPYEQYF.

V is TRBV27 and J is TRBJ1-1; no clear D. V gave up 4 bases and J gave up 4 bases, with 7 bases separating them. This CDR3 has 12 amino acids. Germline CDR1 reads MNHEY; CDR2 reads SMNVEV (reference sequence). The CDR3 reads CASSSSGTEAFF. The CDR3 DNA follows: TGTGCCAGCAGTTCCTCGGGCACTGAAGCTTTCTTT.

In this sample, this clone turned up a few times. The CDR3 region has the DNA TGTGCCAGCAGCCGGGGGACAGGGGCTGGCTACACCTTC. It translates to CASSRGTGAGYTF. V usage is TRBV7-9 and J usage is TRBJ1-2; 10 bases match TRBD1. The germline V gene encodes CDR1 SEHNR and CDR2 FQNEAQ (reference sequence). V lost 5 bases to trimming and J lost 7 bases; unmatched junction nucleotides: 4. The CDR3 sequence is 13 residues long.

This clone has only one observation. Other DNA sequences from this sample encode an identical CDR3 as well. V usage is TRBV5-4 and J usage is TRBJ2-3, with 10 bases matching TRBD2. The ends lost 0 bases at V and 5 bases at J; junction bases unmatched: 0. CDR1 and CDR2 from the germline V gene are SGHNT and YYREEE (reference sequence). This CDR3 comprises 14 residues. This CDR3 is CASSLGLAGDTQYF. In nucleotides, the CDR3 is TGTGCCAGCAGCTTGGGACTAGCGGGAGATACGCAGTATTTT.

V usage is TRBV5-1 and J usage is TRBJ2-7; D not resolved. The CDR3 length is 15 residues. Germline V gives CDR1 SGHRS, CDR2 YFSETQ. V lost 0 bases and J lost 5, with 15 bases in between. CDR3 region: CASSLVSVNEDEQYF. The CDR3 DNA sequence: TGCGCCAGCAGCTTGGTGTCCGTAAATGAGGACGAGCAGTACTTC.

The chain is built from TRBV2 and TRBJ2-1, with D perhaps matching TRBD2 (5 bases). The CDR3 length is 15 residues. The V end lost 6 bases, the J end lost 4 bases, and 16 bases lay between the germline ends. Per germline, CDR1 SNHLY and CDR2 FYNNEI. The CDR3 loop reads CASRNLDFAYNEQFF. DNA for the CDR3: TGTGCCAGCAGGAATTTGGACTTCGCATACAATGAGCAGTTCTTC.

V and J are TRBV28 and TRBJ1-1; no definite D call. Per the germline V gene, CDR1 is MDHEN and CDR2 is SYDVKM. V lost 5 bases to trimming and J lost 11 bases, with 15 bases between them. The CDR3 is 12 residues long. CDR3 protein: CASSLSGFGAFF. The CDR3 nucleotides are TGTGCCAGCAGTCTATCGGGATTCGGGGCTTTCTTT.

V is TRBV5-4 and J is TRBJ2-7; 9 bases fit TRBD2. Per germline, CDR1 SGHNT and CDR2 YYREEE (reference sequence). The CDR3 is 18 residues long. J was trimmed by 6 bases and V by 4 bases; bases with no gene match: 20. The CDR3 sequence: CASSNGGRAERAISEQYF. DNA of the CDR3: TGTGCCAGCAGCAATGGCGGGAGGGCCGAGCGAGCGATTTCCGAGCAGTACTTC.

The chain employs TRBV28 and TRBJ2-7, with D unresolved. CDR1 and CDR2 (germline): MDHEN, SYDVKM. This CDR3 spans 13 amino acids. Trimming removed 3 bases from V and 3 bases from J, with 9 bases in between. CDR3 in amino acids: CASSFSSRYEQYF. The CDR3 nucleotides are TGTGCCAGCAGTTTTTCGTCTCGCTACGAGCAGTACTTC.

The chain is built from TRBV27 and TRBJ1-2; D is possibly TRBD1 (5 bases). Germline values: CDR1 MNHEY, CDR2 SMNVEV (reference sequence). CDR3 size: 12 residues. With 8 bases removed from V and 4 bases from J, the gap between germline ends came to 11 bases. The CDR3 region has the DNA TGTGCCAGCGCCGACAGCGCCTATGGCTACACCTTC. Translating gives CASADSAYGYTF.

The chain has TRBV5-4 and TRBJ1-4; D is ambiguous. The V end lost 4 bases, the J end lost 0 bases, and 10 bases lay between the germline ends. The CDR3 has 15 amino acids. CDR1 is SGHNT, CDR2 YYREEE, per germline (reference sequence). As DNA, the CDR3 is TGTGCCAGCAGCCCCGGGTCTGCAACTAATGAAAAACTGTTTTTT. This translates into CASSPGSATNEKLFF.

This chain links TRBV18 with TRBJ2-5; TRBD2 is a possible D gene (6 bases). The V gene's germline CDR1 is KGHSH and CDR2 LQKENI. V lost 0 bases to trimming and J lost 11 bases, with 16 bases between them. There are 14 residues in the CDR3. CDR3 sequence: CASSPPTGVKEQYF. The CDR3 DNA is TGTGCCAGCTCACCACCGACGGGAGTGAAGGAGCAGTACTTC.

V is TRBV5-1 and J is TRBJ1-1; no clear D. The CDR3 is made up of 13 amino acids. Looked up from germline, CDR1 is SGHRS and CDR2 is YFSETQ. V dropped 0 bases and J dropped 5 bases, with 8 bases sitting between them. The CDR3 region has the DNA TGCGCCAGCAGCTTGGTGGTGGAGACTGAAGCTTTCTTT. Translated: CASSLVVETEAFF.

V gene TRBV7-9 combines with J gene TRBJ1-1; unclear D gene. The V and J ends lost 7 bases and 1 base respectively, with 13 bases between them. The germline CDR1 and CDR2 sequences are SEHNR and FQNEAQ (reference sequence). The CDR3 runs 14 residues. In nucleotides, the CDR3 is TGTGCCAGCACACTACTAGAAACGAACACTGAAGCTTTCTTT. It codes for CASTLLETNTEAFF.

The J gene is TRBJ1-1, the V gene TRBV5-1; D call uncertain. The ends were cut back, 3 bases at V and 1 base at J, with 10 bases in the middle. The CDR3 sequence is 14 residues long. Germline lookup yields CDR1 SGHRS and CDR2 YFSETQ. The CDR3, as DNA: TGCGCCAGCAGCTCGGTCCCCGAGAACACTGAAGCTTTCTTT. As protein: CASSSVPENTEAFF.

This clone has a single count. The V call is TRBV7-8, the J call TRBJ1-3; possibly TRBD1 for D (5 bases). Germline lookup yields CDR1 SGHVS and CDR2 FQNEAQ. V was shortened by 0 bases and J by 3 bases, with 12 bases between the two germline ends. The CDR3 runs to 16 residues. The CDR3 DNA follows: TGTGCCAGCAGCTTAGCGGGGAGGGGATTTGGAAACACCATATATTTT. Its translation: CASSLAGRGFGNTIYF.

The gene calls are TRBV19 and TRBJ1-5; TRBD1 agrees at 9 bases. This CDR3 contains 15 residues. Germline values: CDR1 LNHDA, CDR2 SQIVND (reference sequence). Germline trimming cut 4 bases from V and 2 bases from J; bases unmatched to any gene: 3. The DNA of the CDR3 is TGTGCCAGTAGTAGGGGACAGGGAGGCAATCAGCCCCAGCATTTT. This encodes CASSRGQGGNQPQHF.

The rearrangement joins TRBV28 to TRBJ2-3, with 12 bases matching TRBD2. CDR1 MDHEN and CDR2 SYDVKM come from the germline V gene. The J segment lost 5 bases and the V segment lost 2 bases, leaving 8 bases of the junction unmatched. The CDR3 totals 17 residues. CDR3 DNA: TGTGCCAGCAGTTTAGGGGCGGGGGGACTAGCGGGAGATACGCAGTATTTT. It yields the protein CASSLGAGGLAGDTQYF.

This clone was recorded once. The genes are TRBV11-3 and TRBJ2-5; D remains ambiguous. The V end lost 4 bases, the J end lost 0 bases, and 6 bases lay between the germline ends. CDR1 and CDR2 (germline): SGHNT, YENEEA. The CDR3 covers 13 residues. CDR3 sequence (DNA): TGTGCCAGCAGCTACATGAACCAAGAGACCCAGTACTTC. Residues: CASSYMNQETQYF.

CDR3 coding DNA: TGTGCCAGCAGTGGCACTTTCGAGTATGGCTACACCTTC. Amino acid sequence: CASSGTFEYGYTF. The genes are TRBV2 and TRBJ1-2, with D unclear. Per the germline V gene, CDR1 is SNHLY and CDR2 is FYNNEI. The V end lost 4 bases, the J end lost 5 bases, and 11 bases lay between the germline ends. CDR3 length: 13 amino acids.

The chain joins TRBV19 to TRBJ2-1, with a possible D match to TRBD2 (6 bases). Germline V gene lookup returns CDR1 LNHDA and CDR2 SQIVND (reference sequence). The CDR3 totals 15 residues. The ends were cut back, 6 bases at V and 12 bases at J, with 24 bases in the middle. The CDR3 is CASSSSTMLAGTQFF. In DNA form, the CDR3 reads TGTGCCAGTAGCTCTTCAACTATGCTCGCGGGGACGCAGTTCTTC.